Listed below are T cell receptor beta chains from one sample, sequenced in a study of OX40 agonist ivuxolimab in advanced cancers. Clones were sequenced by immunoSEQ multiplex PCR, and TCRdb holds only the in-frame ones, with some missing. The sample yields just over 70,000 clones, 84% seen once. The material was CD4+ or CD8+ T cells sorted from blood, obtained in a trial of the OX40 agonist ivuxolimab. These receptors came from an adult with an advanced solid tumor such as melanoma, head and neck, liver or kidney cancer. Each CDR3 is given with its conserved first and last residue. The order of the fields is V gene, J gene, D gene, clone size, CDR3 DNA, CDR3 protein. A D gene is named only where the DNA matches it firmly. Some rows mark clone size as missing; the rest say once, few, many or name a class of expanded clone.

>TRBV5-1|TRBJ1-2|TRBD1|few
TGCGCCAGCAGCCAATTCACAGGGGGCTATGGCTACACCTTC
CASSQFTGGYGYTF
>TRBV15|TRBJ2-6|NA|NA
TGTGCCACCAGCAGAGATTTGACCAGCGGGCTTGGAGGGGCCAACGTCCTGACTTTC
CATSRDLTSGLGGANVLTF
>TRBV30|TRBJ1-4|NA|NA
TGTGCCTGGAGTGGGACAGCAACTAATGAAAAACTGTTTTTT
CAWSGTATNEKLFF
>TRBV6-4|TRBJ2-3|NA|NA
TGTGCCAGCAGTGACCAACACGATGATACGCAGTATTTT
CASSDQHDDTQYF
>TRBV18|TRBJ2-7|NA|NA
TGTGCCAGCTCACCACCGGCGGGAAGGAGGCCCTACGAGCAGTACTTC
CASSPPAGRRPYEQYF
>TRBV11-2|TRBJ2-1|TRBD2|NA
TGTGCCAGCAGCTCTATCTCTAGCGGGAACAATGAGCAGTTCTTC
CASSSISSGNNEQFF
>TRBV6-5|TRBJ2-7|TRBD1|NA
TGTGCCAGTTCGACAGGGACAAGCTACGAGCAGTACTTC
CASSTGTSYEQYF
>TRBV11-1|TRBJ2-7|NA|NA
TGTGCCAGCAGCCCTAGGGGTTCCTACGAGCAGTACTTC
CASSPRGSYEQYF
>TRBV30|TRBJ1-5|NA|NA
TGTGCCTGGACCCGCAGTAAAGGGAGCAATCAGCCCCAGCATTTT
CAWTRSKGSNQPQHF
>TRBV9|TRBJ1-2|NA|NA
TGTGCCAGCAGCGTAGATGTGGGCTATGGCTACACCTTC
CASSVDVGYGYTF
>TRBV5-8|TRBJ1-4|NA|NA
TGTGCCAGCAGCCGTCACGAGACAACTAATGAAAAACTGTTTTTT
CASSRHETTNEKLFF
>TRBV9|TRBJ2-2|NA|NA
TGTGCCAGCAGCGTAGAAGGCGGGGAGCTGTTTTTT
CASSVEGGELFF
>TRBV19|TRBJ1-3|NA|NA
TGTGCCAGTTCGGAGAACAGGGTGGGAAACACCATATATTTT
CASSENRVGNTIYF
>TRBV7-3|TRBJ1-2|TRBD1|NA
TGTGCCAGCAGGGTGGACAGGGACTATGGCTACACCTTC
CASRVDRDYGYTF
>TRBV7-8|TRBJ1-1|TRBD1|few
TGTGCCAGCAGCTTAGTGGGACAGAGGACTGAAGCTTTCTTT
CASSLVGQRTEAFF
>TRBV11-2|TRBJ2-1|NA|NA
TGTGCCAGCAGCTCGAGGGGGGAAAACTACAATGAGCAGTTCTTC
CASSSRGENYNEQFF
>TRBV4-2|TRBJ2-5|NA|NA
TGTGCCAGCAGCCAAGAAGCCTTAACAGCCCAAGAGACCCAGTACTTC
CASSQEALTAQETQYF
>TRBV4-2|TRBJ2-2|NA|NA
TGTGCCAGCAGCCCACTCGGGACCGGGGAGCTGTTTTTT
CASSPLGTGELFF
>TRBV7-3|TRBJ2-2|NA|NA
TGTGCCAGCAGCCCACGGGGGGCGTCCGGGGAGCTGTTTTTT
CASSPRGASGELFF
>TRBV18|TRBJ1-2|TRBD1|NA
TGTGCCAGCTCACCACGGACAGGGTCATTTGATGGCTACACCTTC
CASSPRTGSFDGYTF
>TRBV5-1|TRBJ1-2|NA|NA
TGCGCCAGCAGCTCGATTTTGGGAGGGACTAACTATGGCTACACCTTC
CASSSILGGTNYGYTF
>TRBV7-9|TRBJ1-5|NA|NA
TGTGCCAGCAGCTTTACAGGCCTCGGGCAGCCCCAGCATTTT
CASSFTGLGQPQHF
>TRBV19|TRBJ2-1|NA|NA
TGTGCCAGTAGAAGGGGAATGGGCAATGAGCAGTTCTTC
CASRRGMGNEQFF
>TRBV5-1|TRBJ2-7|TRBD2|NA
TGCGCCAGCGGCTGGACTAGCGGGGGGATCTACGAGCAGTACTTC
CASGWTSGGIYEQYF
>TRBV19|TRBJ1-3|NA|NA
TGTGCCAGTAAGTCTACTGGAAACACCATATATTTT
CASKSTGNTIYF
>TRBV6-6|TRBJ2-2|NA|once
TGTGCCAGCACTCCCGGATCCCGAACCGGGGAGCTGTTTTTT
CASTPGSRTGELFF
>TRBV5-1|TRBJ2-2|TRBD1|NA
TGCGCCAGCAGCACGACAGGGGACACCGGGGAGCTGTTTTTT
CASSTTGDTGELFF
>TRBV18|TRBJ2-7|NA|NA
TGTGCCAGCTCACCAGCGGCAGCTGGCTTCCACGAGCAGTACTTC
CASSPAAAGFHEQYF
>TRBV7-2|TRBJ2-7|NA|few
TGTGCCAGCAGCTTAGTAGGGGTGGAGCAGTACTTC
CASSLVGVEQYF
>TRBV9|TRBJ2-3|NA|NA
TGTGCCAGCAGCGTAGGGGGAAATCCCAGCACAGATACGCAGTATTTT
CASSVGGNPSTDTQYF
>TRBV6-1|TRBJ2-2|TRBD1|NA
TGTGCCATCAGCGACAGGGGGACCGGGGAGCTGTTTTTT
CAISDRGTGELFF
>TRBV6-5|TRBJ2-7|TRBD2|once
TGTGCCAGCAGGAAACTAGCGGAGTCCTACGAGCAGTACTTC
CASRKLAESYEQYF
>TRBV7-9|TRBJ1-4|TRBD1|NA
TGTGCCAGCAGCTTGACAGGGGGAGGGCAAAAACTGTTTTTT
CASSLTGGGQKLFF
>TRBV7-9|TRBJ1-5|NA|NA
TGTGCCAGCAGCACCGATAGAGGGGTGGCGAATCAGCCCCAGCATTTT
CASSTDRGVANQPQHF
>TRBV27|TRBJ2-5|TRBD1|NA
TGTGCCAGCAGTCACATCAGGGGGCAGGGACGAGAGACCCAGTACTTC
CASSHIRGQGRETQYF
>TRBV2|TRBJ2-3|NA|once
TGTGCCAGCAGTGAAGAGGAGTTGCAAGATACGCAGTATTTT
CASSEEELQDTQYF
>TRBV7-8|TRBJ1-1|NA|NA
TGTGCCAGCAGCTTAAAGAGGGGTTCTGAAGCTTTCTTT
CASSLKRGSEAFF
>TRBV2|TRBJ2-1|TRBD2|NA
TGTGCCAGCATTCCGACTAGCGGGAGTAGTAGTGAGCAGTTCTTC
CASIPTSGSSSEQFF
>TRBV10-1|TRBJ2-7|NA|NA
TGCGCCAGCAGTGAGGGGCCAGGGAGCTCCTACGAGCAGTACTTC
CASSEGPGSSYEQYF
>TRBV21-1|TRBJ2-2|NA|NA
TGTGCCACTAATAGACAGTCCTCTCTCGGGGAGCTGTTTTTT
CATNRQSSLGELFF
>TRBV7-6|TRBJ1-5|TRBD1|NA
TGTGCCAGCAGCTTTGGGACAGGGAACCAGCCCCAGCATTTT
CASSFGTGNQPQHF
>TRBV5-1|TRBJ2-7|NA|NA
TGCGCCAGCAGCTTAGGGCAGGGGAGTATGAAGCAGTACTTC
CASSLGQGSMKQYF
>TRBV12-2|TRBJ1-5|NA|NA
TGTGCAAGTCGCCCATTTTCCGGGGACAATCAGCCCCAGCATTTT
CASRPFSGDNQPQHF
>TRBV11-3|TRBJ2-7|NA|NA
TGTGCCAGCAGCTTTGGCACGGGGGGCACCTACGAGCAGTACTTC
CASSFGTGGTYEQYF
>TRBV27|TRBJ2-7|NA|NA
TGTGCCAGCAGTTTCCGCGGGGCAGGCGAGCAGTACTTC
CASSFRGAGEQYF
>TRBV11-2|TRBJ1-2|NA|NA
TGTGCCAGCAGCCCAGGACAGCCTCCAACCTATGGCTACACCTTC
CASSPGQPPTYGYTF
>TRBV6-5|TRBJ2-7|TRBD2|once
TGTGCCAGCAGGTTGACTAGCGGGACCTACGAGCAGTACTTC
CASRLTSGTYEQYF
>TRBV9|TRBJ1-4|NA|NA
TGTGCCAGCAGCGCGTACGGGGGAGCTAATGAAAAACTGTTTTTT
CASSAYGGANEKLFF
>TRBV7-9|TRBJ1-1|NA|NA
TGTGCCAGCAGCTGGGCTTCGAACACTGAAGCTTTCTTT
CASSWASNTEAFF
>TRBV5-1|TRBJ2-1|NA|NA
TGCGCCAGCAGCTTGGAGGCAGGAACATACAATGAGCAGTTCTTC
CASSLEAGTYNEQFF
>TRBV19|TRBJ1-5|TRBD1|NA
TGTGCCAGTAGCGGGACAGCGAATCAGCCCCAGCATTTT
CASSGTANQPQHF
>TRBV10-3|TRBJ2-3|NA|NA
TGTGCCATCAGTGATAACACAGGCACAGATACGCAGTATTTT
CAISDNTGTDTQYF
>TRBV6-4|TRBJ2-3|NA|once
TGTGCCAGCAGTGGGGGGGCTAGCACAGATACGCAGTATTTT
CASSGGASTDTQYF
>TRBV5-4|TRBJ2-5|NA|NA
TGTGCCAGCAGCTCCGACAGGCGACAAGAGACCCAGTACTTC
CASSSDRRQETQYF
>TRBV18|TRBJ1-4|NA|NA
TGTGCCAGCTCATCTTGGGGCCTCGGGGAAAAACTGTTTTTT
CASSSWGLGEKLFF
>TRBV7-9|TRBJ2-3|NA|NA
TGTGCCAGCAGCTACGGACTTTACACAGATACGCAGTATTTT
CASSYGLYTDTQYF
>TRBV27|TRBJ2-7|TRBD2|medium-sized
TGTGCCAGCAGTCGAAGGACTAGCGGGATCCCCTACGAGCAGTACTTC
CASSRRTSGIPYEQYF
>TRBV19|TRBJ2-1|NA|NA
TGTGCCAGTAGTATAGTAGAGGGGAATGAGCAGTTCTTC
CASSIVEGNEQFF
>TRBV7-2|TRBJ2-7|NA|NA
TGTGCCAGCAGCGGGGGAGGCGGACACTACGAGCAGTACTTC
CASSGGGGHYEQYF